The subject of this entry is one TCR beta chain. This may arise from a read error, as a much more abundant clone is one base away. This sample stems from a study of human T cells and chemical hapten exposure. TCRdb processed the RACE reads anew with MiXCR; each CDR3 protein has one entry. Of just over 350,000 distinct CDR3 sequences detected, around 6% appear once; the ten largest clones hold approximately 5.4%. As to time point: patch test 2, 6 weeks after DPC sensitization. Noted treatment: therapeutic diphenylcyclopropenone sensitization with weekly scalp DPC. Material: whole blood, obtained in connection with sensitization to the hapten diphenylcyclopropenone (DPC). The source of this sequence is a young woman with alopecia areata. Some clones in this sample may be carry-over from other donors' samples.

The CDR3 DNA sequence: TGTGCCATCAGCGTAGTGGGGAACTATGGCTACACCTTC. This codes for CAISVVGNYGYTF. This rearrangement joins TRBV9 to TRBJ1-2; D not resolved. The CDR3 is 13 residues long. Germline V CDR1 and CDR2: SGDLS, YYNGEE.